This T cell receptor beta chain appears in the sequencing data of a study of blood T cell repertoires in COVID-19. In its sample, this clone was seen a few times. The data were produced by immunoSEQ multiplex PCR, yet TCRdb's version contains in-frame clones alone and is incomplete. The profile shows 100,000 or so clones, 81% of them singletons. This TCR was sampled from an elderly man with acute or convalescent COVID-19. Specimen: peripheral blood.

CDR3 sequence (DNA): TGTGCCAGCTCACCGGGCGGGAGTGTATACGAGCAGTACTTC. The encoded protein is CASSPGGSVYEQYF. The chain carries TRBV18 and TRBJ2-7; the match to TRBD2 covers 7 bases. The CDR3 runs 14 residues. Losses at the gene ends were 3 bases for V and 4 bases for J; bases not matched to a gene: 6. Germline V gene lookup returns CDR1 KGHSH and CDR2 LQKENI.